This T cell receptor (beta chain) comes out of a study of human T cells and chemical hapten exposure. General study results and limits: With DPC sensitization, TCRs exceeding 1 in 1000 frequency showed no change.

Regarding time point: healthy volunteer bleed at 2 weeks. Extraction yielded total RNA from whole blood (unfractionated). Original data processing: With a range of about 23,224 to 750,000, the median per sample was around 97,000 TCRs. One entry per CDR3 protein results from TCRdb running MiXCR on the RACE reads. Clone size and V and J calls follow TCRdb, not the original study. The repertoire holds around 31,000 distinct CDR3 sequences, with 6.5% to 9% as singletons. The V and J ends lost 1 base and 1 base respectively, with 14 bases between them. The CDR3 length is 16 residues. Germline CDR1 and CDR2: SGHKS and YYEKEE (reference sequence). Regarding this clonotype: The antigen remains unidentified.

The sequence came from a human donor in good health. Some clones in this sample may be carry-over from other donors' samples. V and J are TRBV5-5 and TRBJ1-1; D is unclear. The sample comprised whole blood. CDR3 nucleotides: TGTGCCAGCAGCTTGACCCCTGACGGGAGGAACACTGAAGCTTTCTTT. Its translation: CASSLTPDGRNTEAFF.